The clone carrying this T cell receptor beta chain was observed once. The source of the sample is a study of blood T cell repertoires in COVID-19. V gave up 7 bases and J gave up 7 bases, with 17 bases separating them. The CDR3 sequence is 14 residues long. CDR1 is SNHLY, CDR2 FYNNEI, per germline. Authors' methods: Reference gene primer amplification in the assay estimated nucleated cell counts. The protocol was immunoSEQ multiplex PCR, while the TCRdb copy is restricted to in-frame clones and leaves out a portion. V and J calls and clone size are copied from that table; D and trimming were computed from the DNA. The sample lists 330,000 or so clones, 80% to 90% occurring once. Participants spanned ages about 18 to 95 years and resided in roughly 22 US areas.

The clonotype comes from a man aged 25 to 40 who had recovered from COVID-19. The genes are TRBV2 and TRBJ2-4, with D maybe TRBD2 (5 bases). Sequenced sample: PBMCs or T cells enriched from blood (not recorded which). CDR3 protein: CASKLRGLLNIQYF. Written as DNA, the CDR3 is TGTGCCAGCAAGCTCCGGGGATTATTGAACATTCAGTACTTC.